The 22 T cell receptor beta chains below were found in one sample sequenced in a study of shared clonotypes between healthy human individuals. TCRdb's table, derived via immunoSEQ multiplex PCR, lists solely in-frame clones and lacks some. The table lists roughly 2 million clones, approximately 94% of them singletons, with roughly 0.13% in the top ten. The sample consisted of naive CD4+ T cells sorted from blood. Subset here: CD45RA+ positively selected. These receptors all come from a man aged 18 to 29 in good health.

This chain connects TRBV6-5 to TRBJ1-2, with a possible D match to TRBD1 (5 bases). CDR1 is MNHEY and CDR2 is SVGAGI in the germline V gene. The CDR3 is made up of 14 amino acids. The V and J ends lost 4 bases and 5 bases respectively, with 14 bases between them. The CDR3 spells CASSSQVGRYGYTF. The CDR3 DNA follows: TGTGCCAGCAGTTCACAGGTTGGGCGGTATGGCTACACCTTC.

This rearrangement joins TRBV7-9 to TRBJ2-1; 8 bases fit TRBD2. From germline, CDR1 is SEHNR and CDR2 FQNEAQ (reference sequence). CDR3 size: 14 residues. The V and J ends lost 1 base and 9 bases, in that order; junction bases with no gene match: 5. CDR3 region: CASSLGTSSVEQFF. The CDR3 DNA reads TGTGCCAGCAGCTTAGGGACTAGCTCGGTTGAGCAGTTCTTC.

The CDR3 reads CASSVAPIQSTDTQYF. DNA for the CDR3: TGTGCCAGCAGCGTAGCGCCTATTCAAAGCACAGATACGCAGTATTTT. This chain links TRBV9 with TRBJ2-3; D gene ambiguous. V was shortened by 0 bases and J by 0 bases, with 11 bases between the two germline ends. This CDR3 comprises 16 residues. In germline, CDR1 is SGDLS, CDR2 YYNGEE. Full variable domain (outside the CDR3, taken from reference TRBV9 and TRBJ2-3): DSGVTQTPKHLITATGQRVTLRCSPRSGDLSVYWYQQSLDQGLQFLIQYYNGEERAKGNILERFSAQQFPDLHSELNLSSLELGDSALYFCASSVAPIQSTDTQYFGPGTRLTVL.

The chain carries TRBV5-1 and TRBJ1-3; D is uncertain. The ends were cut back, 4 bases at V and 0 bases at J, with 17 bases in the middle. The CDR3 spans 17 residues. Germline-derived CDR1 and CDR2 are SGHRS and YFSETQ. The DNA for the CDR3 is TGCGCCAGCAGCCTCAGCGGAACTGCCGACTCTGGAAACACCATATATTTT. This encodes CASSLSGTADSGNTIYF.

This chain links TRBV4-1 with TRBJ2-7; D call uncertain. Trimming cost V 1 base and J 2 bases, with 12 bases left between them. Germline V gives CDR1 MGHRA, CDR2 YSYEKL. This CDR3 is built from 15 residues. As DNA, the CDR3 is TGCGCCAGCAGCCAAGGATCTCGGTATCCCTACGAGCAGTACTTC. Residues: CASSQGSRYPYEQYF.

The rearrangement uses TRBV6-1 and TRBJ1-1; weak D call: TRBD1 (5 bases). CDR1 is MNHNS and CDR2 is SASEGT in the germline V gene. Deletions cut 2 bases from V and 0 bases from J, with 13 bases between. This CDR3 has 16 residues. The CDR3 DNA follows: TGTGCCAGCAGTGAATGGGGGAGAACTCTGAACACTGAAGCTTTCTTT. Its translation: CASSEWGRTLNTEAFF.

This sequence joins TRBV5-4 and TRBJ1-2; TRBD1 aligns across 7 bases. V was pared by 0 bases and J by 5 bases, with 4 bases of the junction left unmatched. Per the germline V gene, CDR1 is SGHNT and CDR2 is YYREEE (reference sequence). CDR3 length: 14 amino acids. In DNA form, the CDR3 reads TGTGCCAGCAGCTTGGGCGGGACAGAGTATGGCTACACCTTC. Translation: CASSLGGTEYGYTF.

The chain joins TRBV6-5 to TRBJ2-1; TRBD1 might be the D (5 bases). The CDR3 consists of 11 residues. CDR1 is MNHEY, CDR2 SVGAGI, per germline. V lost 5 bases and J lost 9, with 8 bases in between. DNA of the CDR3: TGTGCCAGCAGTACAGGCCCTGAGCAGTTCTTC. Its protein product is CASSTGPEQFF.

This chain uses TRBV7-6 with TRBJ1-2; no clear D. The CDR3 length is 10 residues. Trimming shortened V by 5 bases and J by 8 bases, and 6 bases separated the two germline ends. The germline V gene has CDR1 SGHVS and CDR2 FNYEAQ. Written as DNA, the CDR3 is TGTGCCAGCAGCGCTCAGGGCTACACCTTC. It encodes CASSAQGYTF.

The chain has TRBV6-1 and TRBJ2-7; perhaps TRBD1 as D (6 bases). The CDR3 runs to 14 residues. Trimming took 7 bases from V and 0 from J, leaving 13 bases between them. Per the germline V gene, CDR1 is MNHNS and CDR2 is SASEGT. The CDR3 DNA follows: TGTGCCAGCACCAGGGGCTATAGCTCCTACGAGCAGTACTTC. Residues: CASTRGYSSYEQYF.

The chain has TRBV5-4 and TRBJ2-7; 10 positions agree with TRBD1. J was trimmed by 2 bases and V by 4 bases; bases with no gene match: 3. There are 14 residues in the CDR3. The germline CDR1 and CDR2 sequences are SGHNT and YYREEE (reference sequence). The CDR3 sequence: CASSAGQGTYEQYF. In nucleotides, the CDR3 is TGTGCCAGCAGCGCGGGACAGGGGACCTACGAGCAGTACTTC.

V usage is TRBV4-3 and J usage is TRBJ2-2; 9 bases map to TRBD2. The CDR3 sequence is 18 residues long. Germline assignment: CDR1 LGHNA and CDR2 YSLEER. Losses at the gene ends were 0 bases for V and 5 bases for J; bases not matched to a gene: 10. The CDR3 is CASSQEEVSLAGTGELFF. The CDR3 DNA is TGCGCCAGCAGCCAAGAAGAGGTATCCCTAGCGGGAACCGGGGAGCTGTTTTTT.

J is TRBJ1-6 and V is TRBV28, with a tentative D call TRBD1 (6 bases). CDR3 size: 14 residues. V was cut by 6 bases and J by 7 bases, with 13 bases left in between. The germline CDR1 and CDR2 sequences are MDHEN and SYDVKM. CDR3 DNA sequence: TGTGCCAGCAGGCCCACAGGGTCGAATTCACCCCTCCACTTT. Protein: CASRPTGSNSPLHF.

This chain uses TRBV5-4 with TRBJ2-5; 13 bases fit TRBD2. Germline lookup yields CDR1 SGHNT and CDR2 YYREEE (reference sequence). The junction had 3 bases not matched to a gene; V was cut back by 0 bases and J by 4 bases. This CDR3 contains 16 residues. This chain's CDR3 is CASSLARLAGGETQYF. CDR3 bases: TGTGCCAGCAGCTTGGCGCGACTAGCGGGGGGAGAGACCCAGTACTTC.

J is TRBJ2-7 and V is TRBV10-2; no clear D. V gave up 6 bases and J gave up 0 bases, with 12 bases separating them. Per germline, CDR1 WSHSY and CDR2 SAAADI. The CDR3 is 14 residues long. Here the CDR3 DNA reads TGCGCCAGCAGATTAGCTGTAGGCTCCTACGAGCAGTACTTC. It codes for CASRLAVGSYEQYF.

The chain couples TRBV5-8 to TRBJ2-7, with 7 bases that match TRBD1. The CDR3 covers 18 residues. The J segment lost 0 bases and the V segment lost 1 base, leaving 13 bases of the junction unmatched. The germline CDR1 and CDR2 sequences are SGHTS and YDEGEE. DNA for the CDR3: TGTGCCAGCAGCTTGCGGGACAGCAAAAAAGCCCACTCCTACGAGCAGTACTTC. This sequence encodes CASSLRDSKKAHSYEQYF.

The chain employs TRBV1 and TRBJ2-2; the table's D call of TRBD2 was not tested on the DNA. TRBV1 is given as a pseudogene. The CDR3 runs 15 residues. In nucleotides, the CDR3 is TGCACCAGCAGCCAAGTCAGCCTAGTCACCGGGGAGCTGTTTTTT. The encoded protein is CTSSQVSLVTGELFF.

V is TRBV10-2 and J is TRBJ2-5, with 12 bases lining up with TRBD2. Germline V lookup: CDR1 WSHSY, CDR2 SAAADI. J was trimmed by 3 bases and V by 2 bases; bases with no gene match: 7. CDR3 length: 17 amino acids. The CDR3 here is CASSEPPSGGAKETQYF. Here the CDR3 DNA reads TGCGCCAGCAGTGAGCCTCCTAGCGGGGGGGCGAAAGAGACCCAGTACTTC.

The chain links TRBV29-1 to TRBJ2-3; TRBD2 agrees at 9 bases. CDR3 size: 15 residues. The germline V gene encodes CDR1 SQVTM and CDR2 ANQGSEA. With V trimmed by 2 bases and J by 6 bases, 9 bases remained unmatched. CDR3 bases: TGCAGCGTTGAAAAGGCGCGGGGGGGCTCGGATACGCAGTATTTT. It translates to CSVEKARGGSDTQYF.

The CDR3 is CASSRSEERNTIYF. The CDR3 DNA reads TGTGCCAGCAGTCGCTCTGAGGAAAGAAACACCATATATTTT. V and J are TRBV6-6 and TRBJ1-3, with unresolved D. Deletions cut 5 bases from V and 5 bases from J, with 13 bases between. This CDR3 has 14 amino acids. Germline V CDR1 and CDR2: MNHNY, SVGAGI (reference sequence).

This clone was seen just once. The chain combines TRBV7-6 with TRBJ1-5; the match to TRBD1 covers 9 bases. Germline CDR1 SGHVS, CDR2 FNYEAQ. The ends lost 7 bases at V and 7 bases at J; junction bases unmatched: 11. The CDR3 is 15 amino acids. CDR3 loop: CASIRGQGIEQPQHF. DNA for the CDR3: TGTGCCAGCATCCGCGGACAGGGGATAGAGCAGCCCCAGCATTTT.

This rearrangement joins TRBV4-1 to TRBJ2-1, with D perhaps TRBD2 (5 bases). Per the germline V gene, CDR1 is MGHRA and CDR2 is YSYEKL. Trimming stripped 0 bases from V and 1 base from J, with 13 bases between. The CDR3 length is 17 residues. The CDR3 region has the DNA TGCGCCAGCAGCCAAGATCCGAGGGAGTCTTCCTACAATGAGCAGTTCTTC. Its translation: CASSQDPRESSYNEQFF.